These 13 T cell receptor beta chains came from one sample sequenced in a study of blood T cell repertoires in COVID-19 (TCRdb year 2020). Libraries were prepared through the immunoSEQ multiplex PCR assay. The clones in this table, taken by TCRdb from immuneACCESS, are in-frame only. Not every clone is retained; where verified, under half of the shortfall comes from an unresolved V gene, and the cause of the rest is unknown. The sample yields 120,000 to 150,000 clones; approximately 84% were counted once. The top ten clonotypes cover roughly 2.6% of the sample. Sequencing was performed on peripheral blood. The receptors originated from a human donor with acute or convalescent COVID-19. The donor label of this sample is uncertain.

The chain links TRBV18 to TRBJ2-1, with unresolved D. Germline loops: CDR1 KGHSH, CDR2 LQKENI. V lost 6 bases, J lost 1 base, and 7 bases lay in between. CDR3 length: 13 amino acids. The CDR3 protein is CASSRLSYNEQFF. The DNA of the CDR3 is TGTGCCAGCTCTCGACTTTCCTACAATGAGCAGTTCTTC.

The chain employs TRBV5-4 and TRBJ1-1, with 7 bases aligning to TRBD1. Germline V gene sequence: CDR1 SGHNT, CDR2 YYREEE (reference sequence). V was pared by 3 bases and J by 6 bases, with 8 bases of the junction left unmatched. The CDR3 has 14 residues. In DNA form, the CDR3 reads TGTGCCAGCAGCTCGGGGCCCGACAGGGCTGAAGCTTTCTTT. This sequence encodes CASSSGPDRAEAFF. Full variable domain (missing parts from reference TRBV5-4 and TRBJ1-1): ETGVTQSPTHLIKTRGQQVTLRCSSQSGHNTVSWYQQALGQGPQFIFQYYREEENGRGNFPPRFSGLQFPNYSSELNVNALELDDSALYLCASSSGPDRAEAFFGQGTRLTVV.

V and J are TRBV7-9 and TRBJ1-2; D not certain. The CDR3 extends over 14 amino acids. The V gene's germline CDR1 is SEHNR and CDR2 FQNEAQ (reference sequence). V was shortened by 5 bases and J by 2 bases, with 12 bases between the two germline ends. The CDR3 loop reads CASSGTGRNYGYTF. CDR3 DNA: TGTGCCAGCAGCGGCACGGGGAGAAACTATGGCTACACCTTC.

The V call is TRBV5-1, the J call TRBJ2-1; TRBD2 matches at 15 bases. The CDR3 runs 16 residues. The J segment lost 6 bases and the V segment lost 4 bases, leaving 5 bases of the junction unmatched. Germline lookup yields CDR1 SGHRS and CDR2 YFSETQ. The CDR3 sequence: CASSPGLAGGGNEQFF. The CDR3, as DNA: TGCGCCAGCAGCCCGGGACTAGCGGGAGGCGGCAATGAGCAGTTCTTC.

This clone was detected a few times. The chain links TRBV5-1 to TRBJ1-1; D may be TRBD1 (6 bases). Germline CDR1 reads SGHRS; CDR2 reads YFSETQ. Trimming removed 7 bases at V and 0 bases at J, with 13 bases between. The CDR3 is 14 amino acids. CDR3: CASGGGGMNTEAFF. The CDR3 DNA follows: TGCGCCAGCGGGGGGGGCGGAATGAACACTGAAGCTTTCTTT.

The gene calls are TRBV6-2 or TRBV6-3 and TRBJ1-1; TRBD1 agrees at 9 bases. The trim removed 6 bases at V and 11 bases at J, leaving 7 bases unmatched. The CDR3 covers 12 residues. Germline V lookup: CDR1 MNHEY, CDR2 SVGEGT. The CDR3 sequence: CASSSDRGGAFF. The CDR3, as DNA: TGTGCCAGCAGCAGCGACAGGGGGGGGGCTTTCTTT.

V usage is TRBV6-5 and J usage is TRBJ2-5; D unclear. Trimming took off 7 bases at V and 5 bases at J, with 11 bases between the two ends. This CDR3 comprises 12 residues. CDR1 is MNHEY and CDR2 is SVGAGI in the germline V gene. For the CDR3, the DNA is TGTGCCAGCAAGTCCCGGTGGGAGACCCAGTACTTC. This sequence encodes CASKSRWETQYF.

The V call is TRBV10-3, the J call TRBJ1-1; D is undetermined. Trimming pared 4 bases from V and 4 bases from J, leaving 10 bases between. The CDR3 is 13 residues long. Germline assignment: CDR1 ENHRY and CDR2 SYGVKD. CDR3 DNA sequence: TGTGCCATCAGTGGCGAGGCCCCCACTGAAGCTTTCTTT. Protein: CAISGEAPTEAFF.

This chain connects TRBV9 to TRBJ1-2, with D uncertain. The V gene's germline CDR1 is SGDLS and CDR2 YYNGEE. The CDR3 contains 13 residues. The ends were cut back, 4 bases at V and 4 bases at J, with 11 bases in the middle. CDR3 sequence: CASSTTSVYGYTF. CDR3 in DNA: TGTGCCAGCAGCACCACATCAGTCTATGGCTACACCTTC.

The chain is built from TRBV6-6 and TRBJ1-1, with 8 bases that match TRBD1. V lost 5 bases to trimming and J lost 7 bases; unmatched junction nucleotides: 3. Germline assignment: CDR1 MNHNY and CDR2 SVGAGI (reference sequence). The CDR3 has 12 residues. CDR3 sequence (DNA): TGTGCCAGCAGTCAACAGGGGGGTGAAGCTTTCTTT. Its protein is CASSQQGGEAFF.

The chain is built from TRBV18 and TRBJ1-6, with D maybe TRBD1 (5 bases). The ends were cut back, 3 bases at V and 0 bases at J, with 9 bases in the middle. The CDR3 runs 16 residues. Germline V gene lookup returns CDR1 KGHSH and CDR2 LQKENI. Here the CDR3 reads CASSPEGSSYNSPLHF. CDR3 nucleotides: TGTGCCAGCTCACCGGAGGGGAGCTCCTATAATTCACCCCTCCACTTT.

The chain links TRBV16 to TRBJ2-5; the D is unclear. This CDR3 is built from 16 residues. The germline V gene has CDR1 KGHSY and CDR2 FQNENV. With 1 base removed from V and 2 bases from J, the gap between germline ends came to 14 bases. CDR3 loop: CASSQFNEQRQETQYF. The CDR3 bases are TGTGCCAGCAGCCAATTTAATGAACAGAGACAAGAGACCCAGTACTTC.

This clone was recorded once. The chain employs TRBV9 and TRBJ2-3, with TRBD2 matching 8 bases. There are 17 residues in the CDR3. CDR1 SGDLS and CDR2 YYNGEE come from the germline V gene. J lost 2 bases, V lost 0 bases, and 8 bases had no gene match. CDR3 sequence reads: CASSVGVMGLDTDTQYF. In nucleotides, the CDR3 is TGTGCCAGCAGCGTAGGGGTGATGGGACTAGACACAGATACGCAGTATTTT.